This entry lists 18 T cell receptor beta chains sequenced from one sample in a study of T cell responses to AZD1222 COVID-19 vaccine. Data came from immunoSEQ multiplex PCR; TCRdb stores just in-frame clones and leaves some out. The table shows about 81,000 clones, with approximately 90% occurring only once. The specimen was peripheral blood, collected 28 days after the second AZD1222 dose. The receptors derive from an adult who received the AZD1222 COVID-19 vaccine.

The genes are TRBV28 and TRBJ1-5; 7 positions match TRBD1. V was pared by 4 bases and J by 4 bases, with 7 bases of the junction left unmatched. The CDR3 spans 15 residues. Germline V gives CDR1 MDHEN, CDR2 SYDVKM. The CDR3 nucleotides read TGTGCCAGCAGTTCGTTATTGGGACAGAATCAGCCCCAGCATTTT. Its protein product is CASSSLLGQNQPQHF.

The rearrangement uses TRBV4-1 and TRBJ1-1, with a possible D match to TRBD1 (5 bases). Germline-derived CDR1 and CDR2 are MGHRA and YSYEKL. The CDR3 spans 13 residues. V was pared by 1 base and J by 11 bases, with 14 bases between. The CDR3 nucleotides are TGCGCCAGCAGCCAAGGACAGAGCTCCGAGGCTTTCTTT. The encoded protein is CASSQGQSSEAFF.

The gene calls are TRBV7-2 and TRBJ1-1; D is unresolved. Germline lookup yields CDR1 SGHTA and CDR2 FQGNSA. V gave up 1 base and J gave up 1 base, with 7 bases separating them. The CDR3 is made up of 14 amino acids. CDR3 region: CASSLDWGNTEAFF. The DNA of the CDR3 is TGTGCCAGCAGCTTAGACTGGGGGAACACTGAAGCTTTCTTT.

The chain employs TRBV5-1 and TRBJ2-4, with unresolved D. V gave up 0 bases and J gave up 0 bases, with 10 bases separating them. The length of the CDR3 is 16 residues. Germline CDR1 SGHRS, CDR2 YFSETQ. The CDR3 is CASSLDYGQAKNIQYF. CDR3 in DNA: TGCGCCAGCAGCTTGGATTACGGCCAAGCCAAAAACATTCAGTACTTC.

The chain uses TRBV5-1 and TRBJ2-7; a possible D gene is TRBD1 (5 bases). CDR1 is SGHRS and CDR2 is YFSETQ in the germline V gene. This CDR3 is 12 amino acids long. V lost 10 bases, J lost 2 bases, and 13 bases lay in between. CDR3 nucleotide sequence: TGCGCCGTCAGGGTCCCCCCCTACGAGCAGTACTTC. Translation: CAVRVPPYEQYF.

The rearrangement uses TRBV7-9 and TRBJ2-5; 11 bases map to TRBD2. V lost 9 bases to trimming and J lost 4 bases; unmatched junction nucleotides: 4. The germline gives CDR1 SEHNR, CDR2 FQNEAQ (reference sequence). The CDR3 is 13 residues long. The CDR3: CASTLAGGETQYF. CDR3 DNA: TGTGCCAGTACGCTAGCGGGAGGAGAGACCCAGTACTTC. The full variable domain, with the rest looked up from reference TRBV7-9 and TRBJ2-5, is DTGVSQNPRHKITKRGQNVTFRCDPISEHNRLYWYRQTLGQGPEFLTYFQNEAQLEKSRLLSDRFSAERPKGSFSTLEIQRTEQGDSAMYLCASTLAGGETQYFGPGTRLLVL.

The V and J genes are TRBV7-9 and TRBJ1-5, with TRBD1 matching 8 bases. V lost 1 base, J lost 0 bases, and 2 bases stayed unmatched. The CDR3 runs to 16 residues. CDR1 and CDR2 (germline): SEHNR, FQNEAQ (reference sequence). CDR3 protein: CASSLGGQASNQPQHF. CDR3 in DNA: TGTGCCAGCAGCTTAGGGGGACAGGCTAGCAATCAGCCCCAGCATTTT.

This clone occurred once. The J gene is TRBJ1-1, the V gene TRBV7-2; possibly TRBD1 for D (6 bases). V was shortened by 10 bases and J by 0 bases, with 15 bases between the two germline ends. This CDR3 is built from 14 residues. Germline V gives CDR1 SGHTA, CDR2 FQGNSA. CDR3 sequence reads: CATRGGGLNTEAFF. The CDR3 nucleotides are TGTGCCACCCGAGGGGGAGGCCTGAACACTGAAGCTTTCTTT.

To note about this clone: The junction departs from germline at one end; a sequencing error may be responsible. This chain links TRBV6-1 with TRBJ1-2, with D possibly being TRBD1 (6 bases). The CDR3 extends over 16 amino acids. CDR1 MNHNS and CDR2 SASEGT come from the germline V gene. The CDR3 protein is CASSQAWTASNYGYTF. The CDR3 DNA is TGTGCCAGCAGTCAAGCCTGGACAGCCTCTAACTATGGCTACACCTTC.

The rearrangement links TRBV2 to TRBJ2-7; 12 bases align to TRBD2. The germline V gene encodes CDR1 SNHLY and CDR2 FYNNEI. This CDR3 is built from 15 residues. After removal of 7 bases from V and 7 bases from J, the junction contained 11 bases not matched to a gene. The CDR3 nucleotides read TGTGCCAGCAACCCCCGGACTAGCGGGATAGGGGAGCAGTACTTC. As protein: CASNPRTSGIGEQYF. The whole variable domain, filled in from reference TRBV2 and TRBJ2-7, reads EPEVTQTPSHQVTQMGQEVILRCVPISNHLYFYWYRQILGQKVEFLVSFYNNEISEKSEIFDDQFSVERPDGSNFTLKIRSTKLEDSAMYFCASNPRTSGIGEQYFGPGTRLTVT.

The V and J genes are TRBV28 and TRBJ2-7; no reliable D call. The CDR3 spans 12 residues. The V end lost 2 bases, the J end lost 7 bases, and 9 bases lay between the germline ends. Germline CDR1 is MDHEN and CDR2 is SYDVKM. In nucleotides, the CDR3 is TGTGCCAGCAGTTTACCGAGGAGAGAGCAGTACTTC. Translating it yields CASSLPRREQYF.

The chain recombines TRBV13 with TRBJ2-3; D is undetermined. The germline V and J ends were trimmed by 7 bases and 2 bases, with 4 bases remaining between them. There are 11 residues in the CDR3. The germline V gene encodes CDR1 PRHDT and CDR2 FYEKMQ (reference sequence). The CDR3 here is CASTLTDTQYF. CDR3 DNA: TGTGCCAGCACCCTCACAGATACGCAGTATTTT. The full variable domain, rest sourced from reference TRBV13 and TRBJ2-3, is AAGVIQSPRHLIKEKRETATLKCYPIPRHDTVYWYQQGPGQDPQFLISFYEKMQSDKGSIPDRFSAQQFSDYHSELNMSSLELGDSALYFCASTLTDTQYFGPGTRLTVL.

The rearrangement links TRBV3-1 (or the pseudogene TRBV3-2) to TRBJ2-7; TRBD1 matches at 10 bases. V dropped 5 bases and J dropped 5; count of bases not matched to a gene: 3. This CDR3 is built from 13 residues. Germline CDR1 and CDR2: LGHDT and YNNKEL (reference sequence). Written as DNA, the CDR3 is TGTGCCAGCAGCAAGACAGGGGGCAACGAGCAGTACTTC. This sequence encodes CASSKTGGNEQYF.

The V and J genes are TRBV28 and TRBJ2-2; TRBD2 aligns across 9 bases. The germline CDR1 and CDR2 sequences are MDHEN and SYDVKM. CDR3 length: 16 amino acids. V was pared by 2 bases and J by 2 bases, with 3 bases of the junction left unmatched. The CDR3 loop is CASSLLAGPNTGELFF. The CDR3 DNA reads TGTGCCAGCAGTTTACTAGCGGGACCCAACACCGGGGAGCTGTTTTTT.

V is TRBV7-2 and J is TRBJ1-6; weak D call: TRBD1 (5 bases). CDR1 SGHTA and CDR2 FQGNSA come from the germline V gene. V lost 7 bases, J lost 0 bases, and 16 bases lay in between. CDR3 length equals 17 residues. CDR3 sequence: CASTRTYSRSYNSPLHF. The CDR3 DNA reads as TGTGCCAGCACCCGGACATACTCACGCTCCTATAATTCACCCCTCCACTTT.

The chain joins TRBV14 to TRBJ2-2; 8 positions match TRBD2. Germline assignment: CDR1 SGHDN and CDR2 FVKESK. This CDR3 contains 17 residues. After removal of 1 base from V and 5 bases from J, the junction contained 9 bases not matched to a gene. The CDR3 coding sequence is TGTGCCAGCAGCCAAGTTAGCGGGAACCCGATGACCGGGGAGCTGTTTTTT. It codes for CASSQVSGNPMTGELFF.

The chain combines TRBV7-3 with TRBJ2-7; 10 positions match TRBD1. The length of the CDR3 is 14 residues. J was trimmed by 6 bases and V by 1 base; bases with no gene match: 3. The germline V gene encodes CDR1 SGHTA and CDR2 FQGTGA. CDR3 in amino acids: CASSLRDRGGEQYF. As DNA, the CDR3 is TGTGCCAGCAGCTTAAGGGACAGGGGTGGCGAGCAGTACTTC.

V is TRBV5-1 and J is TRBJ1-1; 7 bases match TRBD1. The CDR3 spans 14 residues. V lost 0 bases and J lost 4; bases outside the gene matches: 3. Germline CDR1 reads SGHRS; CDR2 reads YFSETQ. This CDR3 is CASSLGGGITEAFF. CDR3 DNA: TGCGCCAGCAGCTTGGGAGGGGGCATCACTGAAGCTTTCTTT.